The 3 T cell receptor beta chains given below trace back to one sample, sequenced in a study of CDR3 diversity in severe acne. TCRdb ran MiXCR on the PCR reads and lists one entry per CDR3 protein. This repertoire shows approximately 90,000 distinct CDR3 sequences, around 50% found once; its top ten account for around 9.1%. The sequencing sample was made of blood. The receptors stem from a male donor in good health, serving as a control.

This clonotype was observed a handful of times. This rearrangement joins TRBV15 to TRBJ1-1, with a possible D match to TRBD1 (6 bases). This CDR3 contains 14 residues. Per the germline V gene, CDR1 is LNHNV and CDR2 is YYDKDF (reference sequence). V was pared by 6 bases and J by 0 bases, with 11 bases between. The CDR3 here is CATSLGGMNTEAFF. The DNA of the CDR3 is TGTGCCACCAGTTTAGGGGGGATGAACACTGAAGCTTTCTTT.

This clonotype was seen once. The chain has TRBV6-5 and TRBJ2-5; 11 nucleotides agree with TRBD2. The DNA end lines up better with TRBJ2-7; the J call may be wrong. CDR3 size: 16 residues. Germline CDR1 is MNHEY and CDR2 is SVGAGI. CDR3 sequence (DNA): TGTGCCAGCAGTTACTCGGCACTAGCGGGAGCTTACGAGCAGTACTTC. Translated, it gives CASSYSALAGAYEQYF.

The V call is TRBV29-1, the J call TRBJ1-2; the D is unclear. Germline V gene lookup returns CDR1 SQVTM and CDR2 ANQGSEA. The CDR3 extends over 13 amino acids. Trimming stripped 3 bases from V and 4 bases from J, with 12 bases between. The CDR3 nucleotides read TGCAGCGTTGACGGCTCAGCCCGCTATGGCTACACCTTC. Translating it yields CSVDGSARYGYTF. Filled out from reference TRBV29-1 and TRBJ1-2, the complete variable domain reads SAVISQKPSRDICQRGTSLTIQCQVDSQVTMMFWYRQQPGQSLTLIATANQGSEATYESGFVIDKFPISRPNLTFSTLTVSNMSPEDSSIYLCSVDGSARYGYTFGSGTRLTVV.